Below, 32 T cell receptor beta chains from the same sample are listed, as sequenced in a study of T cell responses to AZD1222 COVID-19 vaccine. Assay: immunoSEQ multiplex PCR; the TCRdb copy retains only in-frame clones and omits some. Among under 110,000 clones listed, roughly 90% were seen once. The specimen comprised peripheral blood, sampled on day 0 of AZD1222 vaccination. These receptors came from an adult in good health.

This clone was observed a handful of times. This chain connects TRBV5-4 to TRBJ1-2, with D maybe TRBD1 (6 bases). There are 16 residues in the CDR3. Trimming removed 1 base from V and 14 bases from J, with 27 bases in between. Germline values: CDR1 SGHNT, CDR2 YYREEE (reference sequence). The CDR3 nucleotides are TGTGCCAGCAGCTTGAGGGCCGCCGGGGGGGGCCACCCGGGGACCTTC. This sequence encodes CASSLRAAGGGHPGTF.

V and J are TRBV12-3 or TRBV12-4 and TRBJ2-5, with D perhaps matching TRBD1 or TRBD2 (6 bases each). CDR3 length: 12 residues. The germline V and J ends were trimmed by 7 bases and 6 bases, with 12 bases remaining between them. The CDR3 loop is CASTQGRKTQYF. The CDR3 DNA sequence: TGTGCCAGCACCCAGGGGAGGAAGACCCAGTACTTC.

The chain has TRBV2 and TRBJ2-3, with 16 bases that match TRBD2. The CDR3 covers 18 residues. V dropped 5 bases and J dropped 5; count of bases not matched to a gene: 10. Germline CDR1 is SNHLY and CDR2 is FYNNEI. The CDR3 spells CASSRPGLAGGPGDTQYF. The CDR3 DNA reads TGTGCCAGCAGTAGACCGGGACTAGCGGGAGGGCCAGGAGATACGCAGTATTTT.

This sequence joins TRBV12-3 or TRBV12-4 and TRBJ1-2, with 9 bases matching TRBD1. The CDR3 totals 13 residues. Trimming at V came to 6 bases and at J to 5 bases, leaving 4 bases not matched to a gene. The CDR3 loop is CASRGTGKYGYTF. CDR3 sequence (DNA): TGTGCCAGCAGGGGGACAGGGAAGTATGGCTACACCTTC.

Note on this clone: This sample also contains other DNA sequences that code for the same CDR3. The chain recombines TRBV18 with TRBJ2-2, with unresolved D. Germline loops: CDR1 KGHSH, CDR2 LQKENI. V lost 0 bases, J lost 5 bases, and 4 bases lay in between. This CDR3 region has 13 residues. In DNA form, the CDR3 reads TGTGCCAGCTCACCACCGGGGACCGGGGAGCTGTTTTTT. Translating it yields CASSPPGTGELFF.

The rearrangement joins TRBV6-5 to TRBJ1-1; TRBD1 is a possible D gene (6 bases). CDR3 length: 12 residues. V shed 8 bases and J shed 4 bases, with 11 bases lying between them. CDR1 is MNHEY, CDR2 SVGAGI, per germline. The CDR3 DNA sequence: TGTGCCAGCCACAGGGCGGGCACTGAAGCTTTCTTT. This translates into CASHRAGTEAFF.

This sequence joins TRBV7-2 and TRBJ2-1, with TRBD1 matching over 7 bases. The junction had 10 bases not matched to a gene; V was cut back by 4 bases and J by 4 bases. From germline, CDR1 is SGHTA and CDR2 FQGNSA. This CDR3 is 16 amino acids long. The CDR3 DNA sequence: TGTGCCAGCAGCTCGGCCGGGACAGCCTTATACAATGAGCAGTTCTTC. It translates to CASSSAGTALYNEQFF.

This chain links TRBV7-2 with TRBJ2-7, with TRBD2 matching 10 bases. This CDR3 is built from 15 residues. The germline V gene has CDR1 SGHTA and CDR2 FQGNSA. Trimming took 4 bases from V and 2 from J; bases not matched to a gene: 5. The CDR3 loop is CASSSLSGRAYEQYF. The CDR3 DNA follows: TGTGCCAGCAGCTCCCTCAGCGGGAGGGCCTACGAGCAGTACTTC.

The rearrangement links TRBV2 to TRBJ1-6; no definite D call. CDR1 and CDR2 (germline): SNHLY, FYNNEI. The CDR3 extends over 13 amino acids. The V end lost 7 bases, the J end lost 6 bases, and 10 bases lay between the germline ends. CDR3 nucleotides: TGTGCCAGCAATTCCGGGCCTAATTCACCCCTCCACTTT. Protein sequence: CASNSGPNSPLHF.

V is TRBV2 and J is TRBJ1-1; maybe TRBD1 (5 bases). The germline gives CDR1 SNHLY, CDR2 FYNNEI. V was clipped by 5 bases and J by 10 bases, with 14 bases between them. This CDR3 is built from 12 residues. Here the CDR3 reads CASSYRTFGAFF. The CDR3 DNA sequence: TGTGCCAGCAGTTACAGGACCTTCGGAGCTTTCTTT.

The chain combines TRBV28 with TRBJ2-2, with D possibly being TRBD2 (5 bases). The CDR3 extends over 17 amino acids. Germline V gene lookup returns CDR1 MDHEN and CDR2 SYDVKM. Between the trimmed V and J ends, which lost 6 bases and 6 bases, there was a span of 23 bases. This CDR3 is CASSPPSSARAAGELFF. The CDR3 nucleotides are TGTGCCAGCAGCCCCCCTAGCAGTGCGAGGGCGGCCGGGGAGCTGTTTTTT. The full variable domain, rest sourced from reference TRBV28 and TRBJ2-2, is DVKVTQSSRYLVKRTGEKVFLECVQDMDHENMFWYRQDPGLGLRLIYFSYDVKMKEKGDIPEGYSVSREKKERFSLILESASTNQTSMYLCASSPPSSARAAGELFFGEGSRLTVL.

This clone has a single count. The J gene is TRBJ2-7, the V gene TRBV4-1; 11 nucleotides agree with TRBD1. V shed 4 bases, J shed 6 bases, and the junction held 5 bases outside the gene matches. There are 14 residues in the CDR3. CDR1 MGHRA and CDR2 YSYEKL come from the germline V gene. The chain's CDR3 is CASSPGQGAGEQYF. CDR3 in DNA: TGCGCCAGCAGCCCCGGACAGGGGGCAGGCGAGCAGTACTTC.

V is TRBV15 and J is TRBJ1-5; perhaps TRBD1 as D (6 bases). CDR1 LNHNV and CDR2 YYDKDF come from the germline V gene (reference sequence). The V end was cut by 3 bases, the J end by 3 bases, with 24 bases between. The CDR3 has 19 amino acids. In nucleotides, the CDR3 is TGTGCCACCAGCAGGCCCCGTGGCGAAGGGGGGAGTGCCAATCAGCCCCAGCATTTT. It translates to CATSRPRGEGGSANQPQHF.

The V and J genes are TRBV28 and TRBJ2-7; maybe TRBD1 (6 bases). CDR1 MDHEN and CDR2 SYDVKM come from the germline V gene. The CDR3 spans 14 residues. V was cut by 5 bases and J by 4 bases, with 15 bases left in between. CDR3 region: CASSDRQGRYEQYF. CDR3 in DNA: TGTGCCAGCAGTGATAGGCAGGGGCGATACGAGCAGTACTTC.

This clone came up once. The chain carries TRBV5-4 and TRBJ1-2; 7 bases line up with TRBD1. The trim removed 0 bases at V and 8 bases at J, leaving 7 bases unmatched. There are 14 residues in the CDR3. The V gene's germline CDR1 is SGHNT and CDR2 YYREEE (reference sequence). CDR3 residues: CASSLGDRDLGYTF. The DNA of the CDR3 is TGTGCCAGCAGCTTGGGAGACAGGGACTTAGGCTACACCTTC.

The chain employs TRBV19 and TRBJ1-2; D is unclear. CDR3 length equals 13 residues. Trimming left V 2 bases short and J 8 bases short, with 12 bases between. Germline V gives CDR1 LNHDA, CDR2 SQIVND (reference sequence). The CDR3 bases are TGTGCCAGTAGTATAAGGACTCACGCGGGCTACACCTTC. Amino acid sequence: CASSIRTHAGYTF.

This clone was seen just once. The J gene is TRBJ2-7, the V gene TRBV7-3, with a tentative D call TRBD1 (5 bases). V was pared by 5 bases and J by 5 bases, with 13 bases between. The germline CDR1 and CDR2 sequences are SGHTA and FQGTGA. The CDR3 runs 13 residues. Here the CDR3 reads CASSLGPENEQYF. The CDR3 nucleotides are TGTGCCAGCAGCCTGGGGCCAGAGAACGAGCAGTACTTC. Filled out from reference TRBV7-3 and TRBJ2-7, the complete variable domain reads GAGVSQTPSNKVTEKGKYVELRCDPISGHTALYWYRQSLGQGPEFLIYFQGTGAADDSGLPNDRFFAVRPEGSVSTLKIQRTERGDSAVYLCASSLGPENEQYFGPGTRLTVT.

The chain recombines TRBV7-9 with TRBJ1-3; D unclear. The CDR3 has 14 amino acids. In germline, CDR1 is SEHNR, CDR2 FQNEAQ (reference sequence). V lost 5 bases and J 4 bases, leaving 12 bases between the germline ends. Written as DNA, the CDR3 is TGTGCCAGCAGCCTCAATATGCAGGGAAACACCATATATTTT. Translated: CASSLNMQGNTIYF.

The chain combines TRBV9 with TRBJ1-1, with D maybe TRBD1 (5 bases). V dropped 0 bases and J dropped 5 bases, with 5 bases sitting between them. This CDR3 has 12 amino acids. Germline-derived CDR1 and CDR2 are SGDLS and YYNGEE. CDR3 sequence (DNA): TGTGCCAGCAGCGTAGGGGGGACTGAAGCTTTCTTT. This codes for CASSVGGTEAFF.

The chain has TRBV21-1 and TRBJ1-5. TRBV21-1 is reported as a pseudogene. This CDR3 comprises 14 residues. CDR3 sequence reads: CATLSLRSNQPQHF. In DNA form, the CDR3 reads TGTGCCACCCTTTCGCTTCGGAGCAATCAGCCCCAGCATTTT.

DNA for the CDR3: TGTGCCAGCAGACCGGGACGGACCTCTGGAAACACCATATATTTT. Protein: CASRPGRTSGNTIYF. This sequence joins TRBV11-2 and TRBJ1-3, with D maybe TRBD1 (5 bases). The CDR3 consists of 15 residues. Trimming cost V 6 bases and J 0 bases, with 12 bases left between them. Germline V gives CDR1 SGHAT, CDR2 FQNNGV.

The J gene is TRBJ1-2, the V gene TRBV30; 11 bases map to TRBD1. The J segment lost 5 bases and the V segment lost 8 bases, leaving 4 bases of the junction unmatched. The CDR3 is made up of 12 amino acids. Germline CDR1 reads GTSNPN; CDR2 reads SVGIG (reference sequence). CDR3 region: CAAGTGGYGYTF. The CDR3 coding sequence is TGTGCCGCGGGGACAGGGGGTTATGGCTACACCTTC.

The chain is built from TRBV4-2 and TRBJ2-4; D may be TRBD2 (5 bases). This CDR3 is 18 amino acids long. Deletions cut 0 bases from V and 9 bases from J, with 24 bases between. The germline gives CDR1 LGHNA, CDR2 YNFKEQ. This CDR3 is CASSQDNWGDKGFSIQYF. CDR3 bases: TGTGCCAGCAGCCAAGATAACTGGGGAGATAAGGGTTTTAGCATTCAGTACTTC.

The DNA for the CDR3 is TGTGCCAGCAGTTCCCATAGGACAACCCTTTACGAGCAGTACTTC. Translation gives CASSSHRTTLYEQYF. The chain employs TRBV27 and TRBJ2-7, with a tentative D call TRBD1 (5 bases). The CDR3 runs to 15 residues. Germline V CDR1 and CDR2: MNHEY, SMNVEV (reference sequence). V shed 4 bases and J shed 4 bases, with 17 bases lying between them.

The V and J genes are TRBV28 and TRBJ1-4; D possibly corresponds to TRBD1 (5 bases). The CDR3 covers 14 residues. Trimming took 7 bases from V and 8 from J, leaving 17 bases between them. Looked up from germline, CDR1 is MDHEN and CDR2 is SYDVKM. CDR3 in amino acids: CASTGAAKHEKLFF. DNA for the CDR3: TGTGCCAGCACCGGGGCAGCTAAGCACGAAAAACTGTTTTTT.

CDR3 nucleotides: TGTGCCAGTATCGATCGGACACCCTCGGATCAGCCCCAGCATTTT. The encoded protein is CASIDRTPSDQPQHF. The chain joins TRBV19 to TRBJ1-5; tentative D call: TRBD1 (5 bases). Germline CDR1 is LNHDA and CDR2 is SQIVND (reference sequence). The CDR3 runs to 15 residues. The ends were cut back, 7 bases at V and 5 bases at J, with 18 bases in the middle.

The chain carries TRBV10-2 and TRBJ2-2; weak D call: TRBD1 (6 bases). V was shortened by 5 bases and J by 0 bases, with 19 bases between the two germline ends. CDR3 length: 18 residues. The germline gives CDR1 WSHSY, CDR2 SAAADI. The CDR3 nucleotides are TGCGCCAGCAGTCCCCCCCGACAGGAAGTTACGAACACCGGGGAGCTGTTTTTT. Its protein is CASSPPRQEVTNTGELFF.

The J gene is TRBJ1-3, the V gene TRBV25-1; D is unclear. The germline V gene encodes CDR1 MGHDK and CDR2 SYGVNS. CDR3 size: 14 residues. Trimming shortened V by 3 bases and J by 4 bases, and 10 bases separated the two germline ends. The CDR3 DNA follows: TGTGCCAGCAGTGATGCTGGGTGGGGAAACACCATATATTTT. Amino acids: CASSDAGWGNTIYF.

The V gene is TRBV19, the J gene TRBJ2-7, with 8 bases fitting TRBD2. This CDR3 region has 14 residues. CDR1 is LNHDA and CDR2 is SQIVND in the germline V gene (reference sequence). After removal of 1 base from V and 4 bases from J, the junction contained 3 bases not matched to a gene. CDR3 sequence reads: CASSIGGLAYEQYF. The CDR3 nucleotides read TGTGCCAGTAGTATAGGAGGACTAGCTTACGAGCAGTACTTC.

V gene TRBV3-1 (or the pseudogene TRBV3-2) combines with J gene TRBJ1-4; 12 bases line up with TRBD1. Germline-derived CDR1 and CDR2 are LGHDT and YNNKEL (reference sequence). There are 17 residues in the CDR3. V dropped 4 bases and J dropped 4; count of bases not matched to a gene: 7. CDR3 nucleotides: TGTGCCAGCAGCCGCCTAGGGACAGGGGGCGTTAATGAAAAACTGTTTTTT. It translates to CASSRLGTGGVNEKLFF.

V and J are TRBV18 and TRBJ2-1; 10 bases line up with TRBD2. The CDR3 is 15 residues long. V shed 6 bases, J shed 6 bases, and the junction held 8 bases outside the gene matches. Germline CDR1 is KGHSH and CDR2 is LQKENI. The CDR3 nucleotides read TGTGCCAGCTCCGGTCAAGCGGGAGGGTTCAATGAGCAGTTCTTC. This encodes CASSGQAGGFNEQFF.

The rearrangement joins TRBV6-1 to TRBJ2-7, with TRBD2 matching 9 bases. The CDR3 spans 15 residues. Germline V CDR1 and CDR2: MNHNS, SASEGT. V lost 2 bases, J lost 7 bases, and 9 bases stayed unmatched. The CDR3 loop is CASSETIAGALEQYF. CDR3 nucleotide sequence: TGTGCCAGCAGTGAAACAATAGCGGGAGCCTTAGAGCAGTACTTC.